This entry lists 4 T cell receptor beta chains sequenced from one sample in a study of PD-L1 blockade in urothelial cancer. The method was immunoSEQ multiplex PCR; TCRdb's version includes in-frame clones alone and lacks a portion of them. Among 70,000 or so clones listed, roughly nine tenths were seen once. Sequences were derived from PBMCs, sampled around atezolizumab (anti-PD-L1) treatment. The receptors derive from a man aged 60 to 69 with urothelial cancer.

The rearrangement uses TRBV19 and TRBJ2-1, with 10 positions matching TRBD1. The germline CDR1 and CDR2 sequences are LNHDA and SQIVND (reference sequence). This CDR3 has 15 amino acids. The V and J ends lost 5 bases and 4 bases, in that order; junction bases with no gene match: 5. CDR3 protein: CASSLGQGMYNEQFF. CDR3 in DNA: TGTGCCAGTAGTCTGGGACAGGGGATGTACAATGAGCAGTTCTTC. The complete variable domain, with remaining parts taken from reference TRBV19 and TRBJ2-1, reads DGGITQSPKYLFRKEGQNVTLSCEQNLNHDAMYWYRQDPGQGLRLIYYSQIVNDFQKGDIAEGYSVSREKKESFPLTVTSAQKNPTAFYLCASSLGQGMYNEQFFGPGTRLTVL.

The chain is built from TRBV19 and TRBJ2-1, with TRBD2 matching 15 bases. The CDR3 runs to 19 residues. The junction had 12 bases not matched to a gene; V was cut back by 4 bases and J by 5 bases. Germline V CDR1 and CDR2: LNHDA, SQIVND (reference sequence). The CDR3 region is CASSKRPEGLAGGHNEQFF. CDR3 nucleotides: TGTGCCAGTAGTAAGCGCCCCGAAGGACTAGCGGGAGGGCACAATGAGCAGTTCTTC.

The chain is built from TRBV11-2 and TRBJ2-3; D unresolved. This CDR3 is 14 amino acids long. Germline V gene lookup returns CDR1 SGHAT and CDR2 FQNNGV. The V and J ends lost 5 bases and 5 bases respectively, with 14 bases between them. This chain's CDR3 is CASSRVWRRDTQYF. CDR3 sequence (DNA): TGTGCCAGCAGCCGGGTATGGCGTAGAGATACGCAGTATTTT.

The V gene is TRBV6-5, the J gene TRBJ1-4, with a tentative D call TRBD1 (6 bases). Trimming left V 2 bases short and J 10 bases short, with 20 bases between. Looked up from germline, CDR1 is MNHEY and CDR2 is SVGAGI. The CDR3 is made up of 16 amino acids. The CDR3 reads CASSYGRDTRLGKLFF. In nucleotides, the CDR3 is TGTGCCAGCAGTTACGGTCGGGACACGAGGTTGGGAAAACTGTTTTTT.